Below, 25 T cell receptor beta chains from the same sample are listed, as sequenced in a study of naive and memory T cell subsets. An equimolar mix of two oligonucleotides served as the beta constant-region primer for TRBC1 and TRBC2. From the UMI-ligation and nested PCR reads, TCRdb called clonotypes with MiXCR, one entry per CDR3 protein. The sample contains 130,000 to 150,000 distinct CDR3 sequences, 15% to 20% of which appear only once. The specimen was naive CD4+ T cells from blood. The receptor set was obtained from a human donor in good health.

V and J are TRBV4-2 and TRBJ1-4, with D unresolved. CDR3 length equals 15 residues. Per germline, CDR1 LGHNA and CDR2 YNFKEQ. Trimming left V 5 bases short and J 0 bases short, with 10 bases between. The CDR3 coding sequence is TGTGCCAGCAGCGAAGTTGGGACAACTAATGAAAAACTGTTTTTT. Translated, it gives CASSEVGTTNEKLFF.

This clonotype was seen many times. The V gene is TRBV29-1, the J gene TRBJ2-5; possible D gene TRBD1, 6 bases. Trimming stripped 2 bases from V and 4 bases from J, with 8 bases between. CDR1 is SQVTM and CDR2 is ANQGSEA in the germline V gene. The CDR3 runs 12 residues. The chain's CDR3 is CSVEQGTETQYF. The CDR3 DNA reads as TGCAGCGTTGAACAGGGGACAGAGACCCAGTACTTC. Full variable domain (missing parts from reference TRBV29-1 and TRBJ2-5): SAVISQKPSRDICQRGTSLTIQCQVDSQVTMMFWYRQQPGQSLTLIATANQGSEATYESGFVIDKFPISRPNLTFSTLTVSNMSPEDSSIYLCSVEQGTETQYFGPGTRLLVL.

The CDR3, as DNA: TGTGCCAGCTCGGGGCAGGTGAACACTGAAGCTTTCTTT. This sequence encodes CASSGQVNTEAFF. The chain carries TRBV18 and TRBJ1-1, with D tentatively TRBD1 (5 bases). CDR3 length: 13 residues. The V end was cut by 6 bases, the J end by 0 bases, with 8 bases between. Germline V gene lookup returns CDR1 KGHSH and CDR2 LQKENI.

The chain uses TRBV5-1 and TRBJ1-6; D is perhaps TRBD1 (6 bases). The CDR3 totals 14 residues. Germline CDR1 and CDR2: SGHRS and YFSETQ. The germline V and J ends were trimmed by 5 bases and 7 bases, with 13 bases remaining between them. CDR3 coding DNA: TGCGCCAGCAGTCTGACAGGAACCAATTCACCCCTCCACTTT. Protein product: CASSLTGTNSPLHF.

The chain carries TRBV7-3 and TRBJ2-3, with TRBD1 matching over 11 bases. Germline V lookup: CDR1 SGHTA, CDR2 FQGTGA. The CDR3 totals 20 residues. V lost 5 bases to trimming and J lost 0 bases; unmatched junction nucleotides: 16. CDR3: CASSGYARDGTGGSTDTQYF. Written as DNA, the CDR3 is TGTGCCAGCAGCGGATATGCACGGGACGGGACAGGGGGTAGCACAGATACGCAGTATTTT.

The chain uses TRBV12-3 or TRBV12-4 and TRBJ2-2; TRBD1 matches 7 bases. The CDR3 loop spans 15 amino acids. Trimming took 6 bases from V and 4 from J; bases not matched to a gene: 8. CDR3 DNA sequence: TGTGCCAGCAGCACCCAGACAGGGAGCACCGGGGAGCTGTTTTTT. It specifies CASSTQTGSTGELFF.

This clonotype was observed at least ten times. The J gene is TRBJ2-7, the V gene TRBV20-1; D is perhaps TRBD2 (5 bases). The V end lost 3 bases, the J end lost 3 bases, and 15 bases lay between the germline ends. This CDR3 is built from 14 residues. From germline, CDR1 is DFQATT and CDR2 SNEGSKA (reference sequence). In DNA form, the CDR3 reads TGCAGTGCTAGTATCTCGGGGTCCCGCTACGAGCAGTACTTC. Its translation is CSASISGSRYEQYF.

Here the CDR3 DNA reads TGTGCCAGCAGACACAGGGTTAGCTCCTACGAGCAGTACTTC. Residues: CASRHRVSSYEQYF. V usage is TRBV28 and J usage is TRBJ2-7, with D tentatively TRBD1 (6 bases). V was shortened by 6 bases and J by 0 bases, with 12 bases between the two germline ends. Germline V gene lookup returns CDR1 MDHEN and CDR2 SYDVKM. The length of the CDR3 is 14 residues.

The sample holds a few counts of this clonotype. The rearrangement joins TRBV5-1 to TRBJ2-1, with D possibly called TRBD1 or TRBD2 (6 bases each). CDR3 length equals 14 residues. V lost 7 bases to trimming and J lost 5 bases, with 16 bases between them. CDR1 SGHRS and CDR2 YFSETQ come from the germline V gene. The CDR3 DNA sequence: TGCGCCAGCGAGAGGGAGGACAGAAACAATGAGCAGTTCTTC. This codes for CASEREDRNNEQFF.

V usage is TRBV19 and J usage is TRBJ2-7; D call uncertain. The CDR3 runs 14 residues. V lost 0 bases to trimming and J lost 2 bases, with 8 bases between them. The germline gives CDR1 LNHDA, CDR2 SQIVND (reference sequence). The chain's CDR3 is CASSIEGYTYEQYF. In nucleotides, the CDR3 is TGTGCCAGTAGTATAGAGGGCTACACCTACGAGCAGTACTTC.

The V gene is TRBV27, the J gene TRBJ2-1, with D maybe TRBD2 (7 bases). Germline values: CDR1 MNHEY, CDR2 SMNVEV (reference sequence). V lost 2 bases to trimming and J lost 8 bases, with 10 bases between them. This CDR3 comprises 13 residues. CDR3: CASSLREGDEQFF. The CDR3 region has the DNA TGTGCCAGCAGTTTAAGGGAGGGGGATGAGCAGTTCTTC.

This clonotype was seen a few times. This chain links TRBV6-5 with TRBJ2-7, with 13 bases aligning to TRBD2. V was clipped by 0 bases and J by 6 bases; unmatched bases: 11. This CDR3 has 18 amino acids. CDR1 is MNHEY, CDR2 SVGAGI, per germline. CDR3 nucleotide sequence: TGTGCCAGCAGTTACTCACTAGCGGGAGGGCCTACCCTTGGCGAGCAGTACTTC. This gives the protein CASSYSLAGGPTLGEQYF.

The chain recombines TRBV28 with TRBJ2-7, with D perhaps given as TRBD1 or TRBD2 (5 bases each). The V end lost 8 bases, the J end lost 6 bases, and 20 bases lay between the germline ends. The CDR3 runs to 14 residues. Germline assignment: CDR1 MDHEN and CDR2 SYDVKM. The CDR3 bases are TGTGCCAGCTGGGATCGGGACGGAGGCTCCGAGCAGTACTTC. Amino acids: CASWDRDGGSEQYF.

This clonotype has a handful of counts. V is TRBV7-2 and J is TRBJ1-5; D gene unclear. The CDR3 extends over 13 amino acids. Trimming took off 2 bases at V and 4 bases at J, with 6 bases between the two ends. Germline CDR1 and CDR2: SGHTA and FQGNSA. The DNA of the CDR3 is TGTGCCAGCAGCTTATGGGAAAATCAGCCCCAGCATTTT. It specifies CASSLWENQPQHF. Together with reference TRBV7-2 and TRBJ1-5, the CDR3 gives the full variable domain: GAGVSQSPSNKVTEKGKDVELRCDPISGHTALYWYRQSLGQGLEFLIYFQGNSAPDKSGLPSDRFSAERTGGSVSTLTIQRTQQEDSAVYLCASSLWENQPQHFGDGTRLSIL.

The chain uses TRBV19 and TRBJ1-2, with 7 bases that match TRBD1. Germline V gives CDR1 LNHDA, CDR2 SQIVND (reference sequence). CDR3 length: 16 residues. V trimming: 7 bases; J trimming: 3 bases; junction bases outside the gene matches: 14. CDR3 nucleotide sequence: TGTGCCAGTACTGATGTGGGGACAGATTTCTACTATGGCTACACCTTC. Residues: CASTDVGTDFYYGYTF.

This clonotype was counted a single time. The J gene is TRBJ2-5, the V gene TRBV4-1, with 11 bases lining up with TRBD2. The CDR3 is 19 residues long. V trimming: 4 bases; J trimming: 1 base; junction bases outside the gene matches: 14. CDR1 is MGHRA and CDR2 is YSYEKL in the germline V gene. CDR3 protein: CASSPTTGTSGTFQETQYF. The CDR3 DNA is TGCGCCAGCAGCCCGACAACAGGGACTAGCGGAACCTTCCAAGAGACCCAGTACTTC.

V gene TRBV20-1 combines with J gene TRBJ1-5; D call uncertain. CDR3 length: 13 amino acids. Germline CDR1 reads DFQATT; CDR2 reads SNEGSKA (reference sequence). The chain's CDR3 is CSLLLNSNQPQHF. The CDR3 DNA reads TGCAGCCTATTACTTAATAGCAATCAGCCCCAGCATTTT.

The chain links TRBV12-3 or TRBV12-4 to TRBJ2-1; 10 nucleotides align to TRBD2. CDR3 length: 15 residues. Trimming removed 3 bases from V and 6 bases from J; junction bases left unmatched: 5. Here the CDR3 reads CASSFLIAGGNEQFF. CDR3 coding DNA: TGTGCCAGCAGTTTTCTGATAGCGGGAGGCAATGAGCAGTTCTTC.

This rearrangement joins TRBV2 to TRBJ2-3; 9 nucleotides line up with TRBD1. V gave up 8 bases and J gave up 2 bases; unmatched junction bases: 5. The CDR3 length is 14 residues. CDR1 is SNHLY, CDR2 FYNNEI, per germline. CDR3 nucleotides: TGTGCCAGCGGGGACAGGGTCAACACAGATACGCAGTATTTT. It yields the protein CASGDRVNTDTQYF.

This clonotype came up a few times. J is TRBJ2-7 and V is TRBV12-3 or TRBV12-4; the D gene is possibly TRBD2 (6 bases). The V and J ends lost 4 bases and 3 bases respectively, with 13 bases between them. The CDR3 length is 14 residues. The CDR3 sequence: CASSSGGKIYEQYF. CDR3 nucleotides: TGTGCCAGCAGTTCGGGCGGGAAGATCTACGAGCAGTACTTC.

This clonotype was found once. V is TRBV29-1 and J is TRBJ1-1; D is ambiguous. CDR1 is SQVTM and CDR2 is ANQGSEA in the germline V gene. Trimming removed 6 bases at V and 0 bases at J, with 5 bases between. This CDR3 has 11 amino acids. CDR3 DNA sequence: TGCAGCGTACAGTTGAACACTGAAGCTTTCTTT. Translation: CSVQLNTEAFF.

In this sample, this clonotype turned up once. The chain is built from TRBV4-1 and TRBJ1-4; 8 bases line up with TRBD1. Per germline, CDR1 MGHRA and CDR2 YSYEKL. The CDR3 has 15 amino acids. With V trimmed by 2 bases and J by 7 bases, 6 bases remained unmatched. The DNA for the CDR3 is TGCGCCAGCAGCCAACAGGGGGCAGGTGGTGAAAAACTGTTTTTT. Its translation is CASSQQGAGGEKLFF.

In this sample, this clonotype turned up a few times. The chain employs TRBV30 and TRBJ1-2; the D gene is possibly TRBD1 (5 bases). The CDR3 runs to 15 residues. V was pared by 8 bases and J by 2 bases, with 21 bases between. The germline V gene has CDR1 GTSNPN and CDR2 SVGIG (reference sequence). The CDR3 sequence is CASGAGRQGNYGYTF. The CDR3 DNA is TGTGCCAGCGGAGCCGGGAGGCAGGGAAACTATGGCTACACCTTC. The full variable domain, in which reference TRBV30 and TRBJ1-2 provide the parts outside the CDR3, is SQTIHQWPATLVQPVGSPLSLECTVEGTSNPNLYWYRQAAGRGLQLLFYSVGIGQISSEVPQNLSASRPQDRQFILSSKKLLLSDSGFYLCASGAGRQGNYGYTFGSGTRLTVV.

This chain connects TRBV5-4 to TRBJ2-2; 16 bases are shared with TRBD2. This CDR3 contains 20 residues. Losses at the gene ends were 4 bases for V and 7 bases for J; bases not matched to a gene: 16. The V gene's germline CDR1 is SGHNT and CDR2 YYREEE (reference sequence). This CDR3 is CASSRRPGLAGGPKLGELFF. As DNA, the CDR3 is TGTGCCAGCAGCCGCCGCCCGGGACTAGCGGGAGGGCCAAAGCTCGGGGAGCTGTTTTTT.

This clonotype was seen a few times. This rearrangement joins TRBV5-1 to TRBJ1-5; D is possibly TRBD1 (6 bases). The germline gives CDR1 SGHRS, CDR2 YFSETQ. V dropped 4 bases and J dropped 3 bases, with 14 bases sitting between them. This CDR3 region has 15 residues. CDR3 sequence: CASSMDSSSNQPQHF. The CDR3 DNA reads TGCGCCAGCAGCATGGACAGTAGTTCCAATCAGCCCCAGCATTTT. The whole variable domain, remainder taken from reference TRBV5-1 and TRBJ1-5, is KAGVTQTPRYLIKTRGQQVTLSCSPISGHRSVSWYQQTPGQGLQFLFEYFSETQRNKGNFPGRFSGRQFSNSRSEMNVSTLELGDSALYLCASSMDSSSNQPQHFGDGTRLSIL.